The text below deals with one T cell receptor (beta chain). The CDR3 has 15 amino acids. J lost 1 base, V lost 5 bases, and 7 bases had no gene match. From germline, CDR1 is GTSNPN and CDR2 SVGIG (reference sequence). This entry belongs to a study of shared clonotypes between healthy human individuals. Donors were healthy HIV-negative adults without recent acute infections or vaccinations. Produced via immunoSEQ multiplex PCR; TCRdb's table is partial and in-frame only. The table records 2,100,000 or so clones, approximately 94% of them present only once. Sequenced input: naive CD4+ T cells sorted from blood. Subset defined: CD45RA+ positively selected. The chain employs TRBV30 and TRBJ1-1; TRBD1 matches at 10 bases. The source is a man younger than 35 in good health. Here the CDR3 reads CAWRRTGGPNTEAFF. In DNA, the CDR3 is TGTGCCTGGCGACGGACAGGGGGGCCGAACACTGAAGCTTTCTTT.